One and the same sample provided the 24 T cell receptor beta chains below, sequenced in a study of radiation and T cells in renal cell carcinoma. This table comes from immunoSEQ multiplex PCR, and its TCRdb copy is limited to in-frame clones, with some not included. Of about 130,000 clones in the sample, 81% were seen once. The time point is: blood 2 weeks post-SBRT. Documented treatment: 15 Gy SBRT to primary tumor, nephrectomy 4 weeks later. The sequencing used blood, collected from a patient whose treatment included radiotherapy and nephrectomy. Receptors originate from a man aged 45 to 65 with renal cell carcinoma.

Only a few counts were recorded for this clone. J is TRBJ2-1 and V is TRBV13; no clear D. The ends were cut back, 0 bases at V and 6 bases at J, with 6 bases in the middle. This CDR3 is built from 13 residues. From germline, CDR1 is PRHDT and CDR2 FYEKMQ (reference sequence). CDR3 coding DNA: TGTGCCAGCAGCTTAGGGTCTAGCAATGAGCAGTTCTTC. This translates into CASSLGSSNEQFF.

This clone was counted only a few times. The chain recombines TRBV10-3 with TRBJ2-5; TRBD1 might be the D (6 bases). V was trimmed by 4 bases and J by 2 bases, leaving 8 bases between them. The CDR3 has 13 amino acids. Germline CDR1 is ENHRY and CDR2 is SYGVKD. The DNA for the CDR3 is TGTGCCATCAGTGCAACAGGGCAAGAGACCCAGTACTTC. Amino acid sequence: CAISATGQETQYF.

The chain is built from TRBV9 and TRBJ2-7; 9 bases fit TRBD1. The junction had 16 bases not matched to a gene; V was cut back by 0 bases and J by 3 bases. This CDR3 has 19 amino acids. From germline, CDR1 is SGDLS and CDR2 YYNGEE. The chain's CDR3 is CASSVATGTGLVGVYEQYF. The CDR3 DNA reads TGTGCCAGCAGCGTAGCGACCGGGACAGGGCTTGTTGGGGTCTACGAGCAGTACTTC.

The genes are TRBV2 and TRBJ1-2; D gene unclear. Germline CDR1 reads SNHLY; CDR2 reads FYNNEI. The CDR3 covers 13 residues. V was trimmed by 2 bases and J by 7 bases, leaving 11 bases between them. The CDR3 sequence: CASSELGFGGYTF. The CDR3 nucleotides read TGTGCCAGCAGTGAACTGGGTTTCGGTGGCTACACCTTC.

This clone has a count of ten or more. CDR3 DNA: TGTGCCAGCAGCTACGGGGCTGAAGCTTTCTTT. Its translation: CASSYGAEAFF. This rearrangement joins TRBV2 to TRBJ1-1; D not certain. The CDR3 is 11 amino acids. V dropped 6 bases and J dropped 6 bases, with 8 bases sitting between them. From germline, CDR1 is SNHLY and CDR2 FYNNEI.

The CDR3 is CASSLVLPRATNEKLFF. The CDR3 region has the DNA TGTGCCAGCAGCTTAGTATTGCCCCGGGCAACTAATGAAAAACTGTTTTTT. This chain links TRBV11-2 with TRBJ1-4; D ambiguous. Trimming removed 1 base from V and 0 bases from J, with 12 bases in between. Germline-derived CDR1 and CDR2 are SGHAT and FQNNGV. The CDR3 sequence is 17 residues long.

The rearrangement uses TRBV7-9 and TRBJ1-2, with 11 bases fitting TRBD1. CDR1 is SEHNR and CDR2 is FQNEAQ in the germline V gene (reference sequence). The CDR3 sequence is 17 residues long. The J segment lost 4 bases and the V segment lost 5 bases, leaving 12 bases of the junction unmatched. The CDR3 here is CASSKGQGAPWAYGYTF. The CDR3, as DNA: TGTGCCAGCAGCAAAGGACAGGGGGCGCCATGGGCCTATGGCTACACCTTC.

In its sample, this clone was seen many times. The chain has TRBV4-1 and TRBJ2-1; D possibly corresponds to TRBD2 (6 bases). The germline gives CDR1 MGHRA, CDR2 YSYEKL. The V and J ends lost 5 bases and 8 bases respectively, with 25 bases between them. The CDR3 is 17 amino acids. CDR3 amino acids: CASSTPPRDAEGDEQFF. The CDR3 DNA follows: TGCGCCAGCAGCACCCCCCCGCGGGACGCAGAGGGCGATGAGCAGTTCTTC.

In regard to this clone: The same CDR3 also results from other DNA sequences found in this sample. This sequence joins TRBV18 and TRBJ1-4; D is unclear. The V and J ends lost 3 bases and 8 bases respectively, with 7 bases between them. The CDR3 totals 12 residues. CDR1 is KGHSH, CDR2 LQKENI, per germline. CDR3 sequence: CASSPGREKLFF. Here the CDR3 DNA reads TGTGCCAGCTCACCCGGGCGGGAAAAACTGTTTTTT.

Written as DNA, the CDR3 is TGTGCTAGTGGTTTGGCCGAAACTAGGCATAAGTATTTT. Translated, it gives CASGLAETRHKYF. The chain links TRBV12-5 to TRBJ2-3, with D perhaps TRBD2 (5 bases). CDR1 and CDR2 from the germline V gene are LGHNT and FRNRAP. CDR3 length: 13 amino acids. The V gene lost 1 base and the J gene lost 13 bases, with 15 bases spanning the gap. The full variable domain, rest sourced from reference TRBV12-5 and TRBJ2-3, is DARVTQTPRHKVTEMGQEVTMRCQPILGHNTVFWYRQTMMQGLELLAYFRNRAPLDDSGMPKDRFSAEMPDATLATLKIQPSEPRDSAVYFCASGLAETRHKYFGPGTRLTVL.

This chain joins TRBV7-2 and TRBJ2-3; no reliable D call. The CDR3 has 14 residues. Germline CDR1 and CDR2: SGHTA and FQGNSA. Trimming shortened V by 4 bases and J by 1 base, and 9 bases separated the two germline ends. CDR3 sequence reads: CASSYNTGTDTQYF. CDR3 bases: TGTGCCAGCAGCTACAACACGGGCACAGATACGCAGTATTTT. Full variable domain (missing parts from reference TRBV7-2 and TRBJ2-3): GAGVSQSPSNKVTEKGKDVELRCDPISGHTALYWYRQSLGQGLEFLIYFQGNSAPDKSGLPSDRFSAERTGGSVSTLTIQRTQQEDSAVYLCASSYNTGTDTQYFGPGTRLTVL.

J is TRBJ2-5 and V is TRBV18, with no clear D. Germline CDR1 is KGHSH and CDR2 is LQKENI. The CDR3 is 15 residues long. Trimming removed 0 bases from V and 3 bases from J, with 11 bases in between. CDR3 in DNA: TGTGCCAGCTCACCACCAAGTGGGCAGAAAGAGACCCAGTACTTC. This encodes CASSPPSGQKETQYF. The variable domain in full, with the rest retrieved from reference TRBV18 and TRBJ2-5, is NAGVMQNPRHLVRRRGQEARLRCSPMKGHSHVYWYRQLPEEGLKFMVYLQKENIIDESGMPKERFSAEFPKEGPSILRIQQVVRGDSAAYFCASSPPSGQKETQYFGPGTRLLVL.

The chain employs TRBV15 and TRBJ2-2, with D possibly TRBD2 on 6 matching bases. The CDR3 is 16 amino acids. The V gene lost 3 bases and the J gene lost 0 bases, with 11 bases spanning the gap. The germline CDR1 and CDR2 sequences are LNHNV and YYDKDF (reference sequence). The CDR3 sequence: CATSSGDFSNTGELFF. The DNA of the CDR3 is TGTGCCACCAGCAGCGGGGACTTCTCGAACACCGGGGAGCTGTTTTTT. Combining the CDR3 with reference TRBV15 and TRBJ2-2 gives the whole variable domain DAMVIQNPRYQVTQFGKPVTLSCSQTLNHNVMYWYQQKSSQAPKLLFHYYDKDFNNEADTPDNFQSRRPNTSFCFLDIRSPGLGDTAMYLCATSSGDFSNTGELFFGEGSRLTVL.

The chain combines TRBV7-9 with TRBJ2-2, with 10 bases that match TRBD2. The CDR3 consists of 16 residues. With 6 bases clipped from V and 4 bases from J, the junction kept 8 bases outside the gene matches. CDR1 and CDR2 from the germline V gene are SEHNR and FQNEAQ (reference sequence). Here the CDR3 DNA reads TGTGCCAGCAGGGATAAGCGGGAGGGAAGCACCGGGGAGCTGTTTTTT. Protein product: CASRDKREGSTGELFF.

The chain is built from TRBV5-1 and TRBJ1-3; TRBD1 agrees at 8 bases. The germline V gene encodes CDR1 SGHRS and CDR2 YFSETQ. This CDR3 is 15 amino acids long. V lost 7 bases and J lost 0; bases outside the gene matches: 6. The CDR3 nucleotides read TGCGCCAGCGGACTAGACAGGGGCTCTGGAAACACCATATATTTT. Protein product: CASGLDRGSGNTIYF.

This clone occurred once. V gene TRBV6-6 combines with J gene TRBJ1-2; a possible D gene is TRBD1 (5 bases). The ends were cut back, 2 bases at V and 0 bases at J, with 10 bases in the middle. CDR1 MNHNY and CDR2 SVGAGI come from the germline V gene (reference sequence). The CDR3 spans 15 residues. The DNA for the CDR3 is TGTGCCAGCAGTTACAGGGGACGGTCTAACTATGGCTACACCTTC. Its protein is CASSYRGRSNYGYTF.

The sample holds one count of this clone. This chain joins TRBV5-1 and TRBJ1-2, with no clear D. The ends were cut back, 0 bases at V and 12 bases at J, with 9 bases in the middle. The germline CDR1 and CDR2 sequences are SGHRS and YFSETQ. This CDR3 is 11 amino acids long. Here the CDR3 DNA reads TGCGCCAGCAGCTTGGAGGGTCAGCACACCTTC. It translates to CASSLEGQHTF.

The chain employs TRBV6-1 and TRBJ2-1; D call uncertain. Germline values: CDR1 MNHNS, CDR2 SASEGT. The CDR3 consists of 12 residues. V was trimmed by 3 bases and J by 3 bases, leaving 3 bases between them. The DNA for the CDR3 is TGTGCCAGCAGTGAGGACTACAATGAGCAGTTCTTC. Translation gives CASSEDYNEQFF.

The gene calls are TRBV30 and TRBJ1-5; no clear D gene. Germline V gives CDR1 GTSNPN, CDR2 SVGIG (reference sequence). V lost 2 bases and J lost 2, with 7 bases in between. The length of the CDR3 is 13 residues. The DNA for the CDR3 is TGTGCCTGGAGTTGGGGTGGCAATCAGCCCCAGCATTTT. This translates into CAWSWGGNQPQHF. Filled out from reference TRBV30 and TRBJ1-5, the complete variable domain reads SQTIHQWPATLVQPVGSPLSLECTVEGTSNPNLYWYRQAAGRGLQLLFYSVGIGQISSEVPQNLSASRPQDRQFILSSKKLLLSDSGFYLCAWSWGGNQPQHFGDGTRLSIL.

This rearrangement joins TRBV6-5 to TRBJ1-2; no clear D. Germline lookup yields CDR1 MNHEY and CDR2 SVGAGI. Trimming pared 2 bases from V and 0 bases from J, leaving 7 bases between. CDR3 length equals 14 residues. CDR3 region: CASSYGGANYGYTF. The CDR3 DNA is TGTGCCAGCAGTTACGGCGGAGCTAACTATGGCTACACCTTC.

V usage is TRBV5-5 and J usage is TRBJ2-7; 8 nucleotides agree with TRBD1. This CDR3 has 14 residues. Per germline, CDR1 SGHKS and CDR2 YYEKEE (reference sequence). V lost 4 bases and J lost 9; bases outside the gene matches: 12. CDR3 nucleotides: TGTGCCAGCAGCATTACCGGGACAGGTTCGGGGCAGTACTTC. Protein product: CASSITGTGSGQYF.

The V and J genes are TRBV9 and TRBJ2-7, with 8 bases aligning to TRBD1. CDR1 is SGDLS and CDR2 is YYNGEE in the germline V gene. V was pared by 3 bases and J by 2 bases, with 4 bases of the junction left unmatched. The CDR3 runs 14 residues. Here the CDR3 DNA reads TGTGCCAGCAGCGGGACAGGGAGTACCTACGAGCAGTACTTC. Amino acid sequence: CASSGTGSTYEQYF.

The DNA for the CDR3 is TGTGCCAGCATGACTGCACAGGGTGTTATCCCCTACGAGCAGTACTTC. It specifies CASMTAQGVIPYEQYF. V and J are TRBV27 and TRBJ2-7; possible D gene TRBD1, 6 bases. From germline, CDR1 is MNHEY and CDR2 SMNVEV (reference sequence). This CDR3 spans 16 amino acids. Trimming cost V 7 bases and J 2 bases, with 21 bases left between them.

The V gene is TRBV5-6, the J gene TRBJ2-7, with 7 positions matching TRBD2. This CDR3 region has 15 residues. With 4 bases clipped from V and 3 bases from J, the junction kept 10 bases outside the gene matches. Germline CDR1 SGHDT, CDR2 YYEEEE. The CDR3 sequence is CASSPRGGGYYEQYF. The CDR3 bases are TGTGCCAGCAGCCCCCGTGGCGGGGGATACTACGAGCAGTACTTC.